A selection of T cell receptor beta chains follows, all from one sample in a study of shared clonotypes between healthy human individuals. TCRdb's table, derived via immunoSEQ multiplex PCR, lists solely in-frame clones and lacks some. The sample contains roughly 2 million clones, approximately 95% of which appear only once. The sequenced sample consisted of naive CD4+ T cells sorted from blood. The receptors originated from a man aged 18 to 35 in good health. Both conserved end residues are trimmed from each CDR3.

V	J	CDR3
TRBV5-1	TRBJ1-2	ASSDGLVYGYT
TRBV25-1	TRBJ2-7	ASTPAGGTAWEQY
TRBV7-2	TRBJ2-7	ASSLATPYEQY
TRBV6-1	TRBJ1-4	ASSGTGGPNEKLF
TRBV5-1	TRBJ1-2	ASSLGTGAIYGYT
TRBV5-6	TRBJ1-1	ATSYQDRPALNTEAF
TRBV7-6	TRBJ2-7	ASCNPGPGYEQY
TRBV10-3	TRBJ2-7	AISESSSSYEQY
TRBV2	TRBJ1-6	ASINGTSYNSPLH
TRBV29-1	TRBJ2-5	SVVAVYQETQY
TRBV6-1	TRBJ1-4	ASSEDRFDEKLF
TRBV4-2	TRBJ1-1	ASSQERQGGSTEAF
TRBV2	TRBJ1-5	ASSEGGQVSAPQH
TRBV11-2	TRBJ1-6	ASRPRDTNNSPLH
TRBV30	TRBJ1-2	AWRGAGRVYGYT
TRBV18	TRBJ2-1	ASSQRGDEQF
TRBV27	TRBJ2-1	ASSQNYNEQF
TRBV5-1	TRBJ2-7	ASVGVYEQY
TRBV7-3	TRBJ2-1	ASSLALASNEQF
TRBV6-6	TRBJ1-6	ASSYGTGNSPLH
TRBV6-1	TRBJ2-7	ASTLTRQGPEQY
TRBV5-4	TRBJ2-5	ASSFKGKYQETQY
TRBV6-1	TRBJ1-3	ASTPTRAGNTIY
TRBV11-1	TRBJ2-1	ASSADRAAFNEQF
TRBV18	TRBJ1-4	ASSPDRVGEKLF
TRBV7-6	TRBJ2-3	ASSPDNTQY
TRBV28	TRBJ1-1	ASSSWSAEAF
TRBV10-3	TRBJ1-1	AIGYQGEAF
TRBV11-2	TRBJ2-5	ASSLRDHLAGGTQY
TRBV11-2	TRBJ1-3	ASSSGQGGHTIY
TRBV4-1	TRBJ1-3	ASSQPLQGAGNTIY
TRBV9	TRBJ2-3	ASSPTYGGVNTQY
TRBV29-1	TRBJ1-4	SVGRQNEKLF
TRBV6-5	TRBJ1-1	ASSLRQGGDTEAF
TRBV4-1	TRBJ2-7	ASSQFGLLY
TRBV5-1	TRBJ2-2	ASSINPETGELF
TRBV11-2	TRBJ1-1	ASSSGLPPNTEAF
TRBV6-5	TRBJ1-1	ASSYSQGNTEAF
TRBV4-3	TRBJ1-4	ASSQGAGRGRSVEKLF
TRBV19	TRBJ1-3	ASSITGVQTGNTIY
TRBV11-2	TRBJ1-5	ASSLTVGNQPQH
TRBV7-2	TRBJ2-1	ASSFTSGSIGTYNEQF
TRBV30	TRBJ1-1	AGKRENTEAF
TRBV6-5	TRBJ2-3	ASSNPTGFPDTQY
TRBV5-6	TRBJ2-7	ASSLSPRPGSYEQY
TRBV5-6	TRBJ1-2	ASSFLHGYT
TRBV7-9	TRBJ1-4	ASSTGTVNEKLF
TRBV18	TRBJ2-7	ASSPGAGYEQY
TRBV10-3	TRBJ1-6	AISAVDSDSPLH
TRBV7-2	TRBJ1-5	ASSSRGRGGGNQPQH
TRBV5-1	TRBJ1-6	ASSLVQENSPLH
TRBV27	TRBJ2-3	ASSPVAGGSSTDTQY